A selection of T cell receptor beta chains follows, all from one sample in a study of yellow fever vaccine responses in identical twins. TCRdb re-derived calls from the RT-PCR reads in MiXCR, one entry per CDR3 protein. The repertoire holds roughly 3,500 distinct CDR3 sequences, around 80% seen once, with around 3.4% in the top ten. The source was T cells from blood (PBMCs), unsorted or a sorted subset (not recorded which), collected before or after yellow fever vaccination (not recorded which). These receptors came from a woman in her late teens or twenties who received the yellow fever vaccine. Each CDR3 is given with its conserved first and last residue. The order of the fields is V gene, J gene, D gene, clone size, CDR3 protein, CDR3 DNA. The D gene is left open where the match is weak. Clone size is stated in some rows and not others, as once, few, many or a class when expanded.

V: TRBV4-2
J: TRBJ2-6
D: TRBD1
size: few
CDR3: CASSQSWTGTGANVLTF
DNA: TGTGCCAGCAGCCAAAGCTGGACAGGGACCGGGGCCAACGTCCTGACTTTC

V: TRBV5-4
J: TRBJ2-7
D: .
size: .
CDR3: CASSSQTRNGNYEQYF
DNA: TGTGCCAGCAGCTCGCAGACCAGAAATGGGAACTACGAGCAGTACTTC

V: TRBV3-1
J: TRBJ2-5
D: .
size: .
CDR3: CASSQAGDGETQYF
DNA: TGTGCCAGCAGCCAAGCAGGGGATGGCGAGACCCAGTACTTC

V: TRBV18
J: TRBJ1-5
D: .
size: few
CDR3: CASSAYNDRPPNQPQHF
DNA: TGTGCCAGCTCAGCCTATAACGACCGGCCACCCAATCAGCCCCAACATTTT

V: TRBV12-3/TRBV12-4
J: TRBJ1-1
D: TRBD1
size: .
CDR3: CASSLDRGQNTEAFF
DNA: TGTGCCAGCAGTTTGGACAGGGGACAGAACACTGAAGCTTTCTTT

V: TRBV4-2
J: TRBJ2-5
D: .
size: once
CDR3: CASSQDGQGLKETQYF
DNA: TGTGCCAGCAGCCAAGACGGTCAGGGGCTCAAAGAGACCCAGTACTTC

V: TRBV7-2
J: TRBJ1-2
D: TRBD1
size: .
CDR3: CASSGRQGAYGYTF
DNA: TGTGCCAGCAGCGGTAGACAGGGTGCCTATGGCTACACCTTC

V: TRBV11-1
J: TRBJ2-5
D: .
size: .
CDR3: CASSSGHVGQETQYF
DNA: TGTGCCAGCAGCTCAGGGCATGTGGGGCAAGAGACCCAGTACTTC

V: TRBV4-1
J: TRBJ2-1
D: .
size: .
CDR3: CASSHSPGRPGDEQFF
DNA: TGCGCCAGCAGCCATTCACCGGGACGCCCTGGTGATGAGCAGTTCTTC

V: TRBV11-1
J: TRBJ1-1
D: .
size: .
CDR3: CASWSTGDENTEAFF
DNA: TGTGCCAGCTGGTCCACGGGGGATGAGAACACTGAAGCTTTCTTT

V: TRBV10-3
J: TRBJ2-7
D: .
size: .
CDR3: CAISVPPGPFYEQYF
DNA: TGTGCCATCAGTGTCCCCCCGGGGCCCTTCTACGAGCAGTACTTC

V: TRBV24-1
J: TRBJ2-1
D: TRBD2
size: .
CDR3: CATSDLSGGNNEQFF
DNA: TGTGCCACCAGTGATTTAAGCGGGGGCAACAATGAGCAGTTCTTC

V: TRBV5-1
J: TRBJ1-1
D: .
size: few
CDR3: CASSGRPGQLDTEAFF
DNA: TGCGCCAGCAGCGGCAGACCCGGACAGCTCGACACTGAAGCTTTCTTT

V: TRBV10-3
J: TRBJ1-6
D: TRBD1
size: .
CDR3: CAISEPGQGNSPLHF
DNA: TGTGCCATCAGTGAACCGGGACAGGGGAATTCACCCCTCCACTTT

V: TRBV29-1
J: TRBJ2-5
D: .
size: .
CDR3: CSSSGWRETQYF
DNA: TGCAGCTCCTCAGGGTGGCGAGAGACCCAGTACTTC

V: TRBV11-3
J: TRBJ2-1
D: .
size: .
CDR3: CASSLDRAGEQFF
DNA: TGTGCCAGCAGCTTAGATCGGGCGGGTGAGCAGTTCTTC

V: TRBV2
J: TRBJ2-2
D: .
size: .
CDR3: CASSEEKVLGGELFF
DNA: TGTGCCAGCAGTGAAGAGAAAGTTCTCGGCGGGGAGCTGTTTTTT

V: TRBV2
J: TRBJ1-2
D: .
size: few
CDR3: CASSEATQAYGYTF
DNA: TGTGCCAGCAGTGAAGCAACACAAGCCTATGGCTACACCTTC

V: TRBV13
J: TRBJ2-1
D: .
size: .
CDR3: CASKRDTSYNEQFF
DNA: TGTGCCAGCAAGCGGGACACCTCCTACAATGAGCAGTTCTTC

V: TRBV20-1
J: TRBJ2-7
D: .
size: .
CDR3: CSARGRIGWYF
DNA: TGCAGTGCTCGAGGGAGAATCGGTTGGTACTTC

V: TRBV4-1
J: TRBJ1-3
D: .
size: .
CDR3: CASSQDPRGSSGNTIYF
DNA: TGCGCCAGCAGCCAAGACCCCAGGGGTAGCTCCGGAAACACCATATATTTT

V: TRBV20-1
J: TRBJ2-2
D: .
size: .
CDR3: CSAPGPGTGELFF
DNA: TGCAGTGCTCCAGGGCCGGGGACCGGGGAGCTGTTTTTT

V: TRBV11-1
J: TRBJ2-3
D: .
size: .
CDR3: CASSSGRTDTQYF
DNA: TGTGCCAGCAGCTCGGGGCGGACAGATACGCAGTATTTT

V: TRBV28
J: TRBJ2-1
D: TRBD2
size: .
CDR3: CASSDRLAGVTNEQFF
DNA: TGTGCCAGCAGCGATCGCCTAGCGGGAGTAACCAATGAGCAGTTCTTC

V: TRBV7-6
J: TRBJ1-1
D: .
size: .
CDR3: CASSLDVSTPEAFF
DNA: TGTGCCAGCAGCTTAGACGTCAGTACCCCTGAAGCTTTCTTT

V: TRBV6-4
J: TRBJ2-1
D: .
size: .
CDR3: CASSDDSHNEQFF
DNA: TGTGCCAGCAGTGACGACAGCCACAATGAGCAGTTCTTC

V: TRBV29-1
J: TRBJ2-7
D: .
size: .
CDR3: CSVGVAGIGYEQYF
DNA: TGCAGCGTTGGGGTTGCAGGGATAGGCTACGAGCAGTACTTC

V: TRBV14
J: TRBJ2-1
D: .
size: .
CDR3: CASSPLAINEQFF
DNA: TGTGCCAGCAGCCCGTTAGCGATAAATGAGCAGTTCTTC